Listed below are T cell receptor beta chains from one sample, sequenced in a study of T cell changes during pregnancy in multiple sclerosis. Method: immunoSEQ multiplex PCR; TCRdb's copy keeps in-frame clones and lacks some. The repertoire includes roughly 75,000 clones, roughly 90% of them detected once, and 1.9% sits in the top ten. The input for sequencing was peripheral blood, taken before pregnancy. The receptors derive from a female donor with multiple sclerosis, enrolled in a pregnancy study. CDR3s include the opening cysteine and the closing phenylalanine or tryptophan. A D gene is named only where the DNA matches it firmly. Clone size, where shown, is once, few, many, or a class for clones that have expanded.

J,size,V,D,DNA,CDR3
TRBJ1-6,NA,TRBV27,TRBD1,TGTGCCAGCAGTTTCTCCCCCGGGACAGGGTGGGGTACCCTCCACTTT,CASSFSPGTGWGTLHF
TRBJ1-4,NA,TRBV20-1,NA,TGCAGTGCAGAAGACTATGAAAAACTGTTTTTT,CSAEDYEKLFF
TRBJ2-5,NA,TRBV7-9,NA,TGTGCCAGCAGCTTAGCTCAATTGGGCAGGCAAGAGACCCAGTACTTC,CASSLAQLGRQETQYF
TRBJ2-7,once,TRBV18,TRBD2,TGTGCCAGCTCACCATGGCGGGGGGGCTGGTACGAGCAGTACTTC,CASSPWRGGWYEQYF
TRBJ2-2,NA,TRBV18,NA,TGTGCCAGCTCACCGCAAACAGGGTCCACCGGGGAGCTGTTTTTT,CASSPQTGSTGELFF
TRBJ1-2,NA,TRBV19,NA,TGTGCCAGCCGGAGGGGTGCATACTATGGCTACACCTTC,CASRRGAYYGYTF
TRBJ2-6,NA,TRBV7-9,NA,TGTGCCAGCAGCTTAGTTAGTGGGCTGTGGGCCAACGTCCTGACTTTC,CASSLVSGLWANVLTF
TRBJ1-5,few,TRBV28,NA,TGTGCCAGCAGTTTATGGACAGTTAGCAATCAGCCCCAGCATTTT,CASSLWTVSNQPQHF
TRBJ1-1,NA,TRBV18,TRBD1,TGTGCCAGCTCATCGAACAGGGGAAACACTGAAGCTTTCTTT,CASSSNRGNTEAFF
TRBJ1-6,NA,TRBV6-6,NA,TGTGCCAGCAGGACAAGTGAAAGATATAATTCACCCCTCCACTTT,CASRTSERYNSPLHF
TRBJ1-5,NA,TRBV6-1,NA,TGTGCCAGCAGTGAAAGGGTTTGGGGGACAAATCAGCCCCAGCATTTT,CASSERVWGTNQPQHF
TRBJ2-3,NA,TRBV9,NA,TGTGCCAGCAGCGTAGAAGGGGACACAGATACGCAGTATTTT,CASSVEGDTDTQYF
TRBJ2-1,once,TRBV29-1,NA,TGCAGCGTTGTAGGGGATGAGCAGTTCTTC,CSVVGDEQFF
TRBJ2-7,NA,TRBV6-1,TRBD1,TGTGCCAGCAGTGTACAGGGGATCCCCTACGAGCAGTACTTC,CASSVQGIPYEQYF
TRBJ2-1,NA,TRBV10-2,TRBD2,TGCGCCAGCAGCGGACTAGCGGGGTACAATGAGCAGTTCTTC,CASSGLAGYNEQFF
TRBJ2-1,NA,TRBV30,TRBD2,TGTGCCTGGAGTAAATCTAGCGGGGGGGCCCAGCAGTTCTTC,CAWSKSSGGAQQFF
TRBJ1-6,few,TRBV19,TRBD1,TGTGCCAGTGCCAGACCGACAGGGCGGCTTCATTCACCCCTCCACTTT,CASARPTGRLHSPLHF
TRBJ2-1,NA,TRBV15,NA,TGTGCCACCAGCAGAGGGGGCGGCTCCTACAATGAGCAGTTCTTC,CATSRGGGSYNEQFF
TRBJ1-5,many,TRBV4-1,TRBD1,TGCGCCAGCAGCCAATTGACAGGGCTTAGCAATCAGCCCCAGCATTTT,CASSQLTGLSNQPQHF
TRBJ1-2,NA,TRBV5-1,NA,TGCGCCAGCAGCTTCGGACACCTCTATGGCTACACCTTC,CASSFGHLYGYTF
TRBJ1-3,NA,TRBV7-2,NA,TGTGCCAGCAGTGCCACGGGGTCCTCAGGAAACACCATATATTTT,CASSATGSSGNTIYF
TRBJ1-2,NA,TRBV18,NA,TGTGCCAGCTCACCGTATCAAGCGTATGGCTACACCTTC,CASSPYQAYGYTF
TRBJ2-5,NA,TRBV15,NA,TGTGCCACCAGCAGAGTCTCGGGGGGCGGCGGGACCCAGTACTTC,CATSRVSGGGGTQYF
TRBJ1-2,NA,TRBV28,NA,TGTGCCAGCGAACAAGTGGCAGGGTCCTATGGCTACACCTTC,CASEQVAGSYGYTF
TRBJ1-2,NA,TRBV4-3,NA,TGCGCCAGCAGCCAAGATCAATTTAGGACAGCAAACTATGGCTACACCTTC,CASSQDQFRTANYGYTF
TRBJ2-7,once,TRBV6-5,NA,TGTGCCAGCAGGACTACAGGGTCACCTCCCTACGAGCAGTACTTC,CASRTTGSPPYEQYF
TRBJ2-1,NA,TRBV7-6,TRBD1,TGTGCCAGCAGCTTCACCGGGACAGGGGGAGATGAGCAGTTCTTC,CASSFTGTGGDEQFF
TRBJ1-5,NA,TRBV6-1,NA,TGTGCCAGCAGTGGCGCTGTTTATAGCAATCAGCCCCAGCATTTT,CASSGAVYSNQPQHF
TRBJ1-4,NA,TRBV11-2,NA,TGTGCCAGCAGCCCGGGGGGGCAGGGGTCTGTAACTAATGAAAAACTGTTTTTT,CASSPGGQGSVTNEKLFF
TRBJ2-7,NA,TRBV18,TRBD2,TGTGCCAGCTCACCCGGGACTAGCTCCTACGAGCAGTACTTC,CASSPGTSSYEQYF
TRBJ1-1,NA,TRBV19,NA,TGTGCCACCCAGGGGTTGGGGAGGGTTGAAGCTTTCTTT,CATQGLGRVEAFF
TRBJ2-5,NA,TRBV18,NA,TGTGCCAGCCAGAAAAACGCAGGTGGAGAGACCCAGTACTTC,CASQKNAGGETQYF
TRBJ2-3,once,TRBV30,NA,TGTGCCTGGAGTGTCTCCTTCGAGGATACGCAGTATTTT,CAWSVSFEDTQYF
TRBJ1-1,NA,TRBV6-5,NA,TGTGCCAGCAGTTTCCCCGGACAGATTGAAGCTTTCTTT,CASSFPGQIEAFF
TRBJ1-1,NA,TRBV6-5,NA,TGTGCCAGCAGCACGGGACTGACGAACACTGAAGCTTTCTTT,CASSTGLTNTEAFF
TRBJ2-5,NA,TRBV5-1,TRBD2,TGCGCCAGCAGCTTGGAACTAGCGGGGGGGCTGGGGGAGACCCAGTACTTC,CASSLELAGGLGETQYF
TRBJ2-1,NA,TRBV7-9,TRBD1,TGTGCCAGCAGCTTAAGGGACAGGAGCTACAATGAGCAGTTCTTC,CASSLRDRSYNEQFF
TRBJ2-3,once,TRBV7-3,TRBD2,TGTGCCAGCAGCCAAAAGAGCGGGGGCGTCCGCGGTACGCAGTATTTT,CASSQKSGGVRGTQYF
TRBJ1-3,NA,TRBV9,TRBD1,TGTGCCAGCAGCTATGACAGGGGGCCTGGAAACACCATATATTTT,CASSYDRGPGNTIYF
TRBJ1-2,NA,TRBV10-3,NA,TGTGCCATCAGGGGCCAGGGTTCCAACTATGGCTACACCTTC,CAIRGQGSNYGYTF
TRBJ1-5,once,TRBV7-8,NA,TGTGCCAGCAGCTTAGGGGGGGGCCATCAGCCCCAGCATTTT,CASSLGGGHQPQHF
TRBJ2-7,NA,TRBV6-1,NA,TGTGCCAGCAGCTACTACGAGCAGTACTTC,CASSYYEQYF
TRBJ2-3,NA,TRBV19,NA,TGTGCCAGTAGCTTAAGGGAGGAGAGCACAGATACGCAGTATTTT,CASSLREESTDTQYF
TRBJ2-1,once,TRBV11-3,TRBD1,TGTGCCAGCAGCTTAGATCGTCCCCACAGGGGACAGAGGAATGAGCAGTTCTTC,CASSLDRPHRGQRNEQFF
TRBJ2-3,NA,TRBV19,NA,TGTGCCAGCGGGGAGCGGACCACAGATACGCAGTATTTT,CASGERTTDTQYF
TRBJ2-7,NA,TRBV4-1,TRBD1,TGCGCCAGCAGCCTGACAGGGGAACTAGGGGAGCAGTACTTC,CASSLTGELGEQYF
TRBJ2-6,NA,TRBV7-2,NA,TGTGCCAGCAGCTTAAAAGGGGGGGGCCTGAGCTCTGGGGCCAACGTCCTGACTTTC,CASSLKGGGLSSGANVLTF
TRBJ2-3,NA,TRBV11-2,TRBD1,TGTGCCAGCAGCTTTAGGGGACAGGGCACAGATACGCAGTATTTT,CASSFRGQGTDTQYF
TRBJ2-6,NA,TRBV19,TRBD1,TGTGCCAGTAGACAGGGGTCCGGGGCCAACGTCCTGACTTTC,CASRQGSGANVLTF
TRBJ2-2,NA,TRBV27,NA,TGTGCCAGCAGTTTAACAATCCGCGGGGAGCTGTTTTTT,CASSLTIRGELFF
TRBJ2-5,NA,TRBV2,NA,TGTGCCAGCAGTAGGGGGACCCAAGAGACCCAGTACTTC,CASSRGTQETQYF
TRBJ2-1,NA,TRBV6-5,NA,TGTGCCAGCAGTTACTCAGTAGGGAGGATGTACAATGAGCAGTTCTTC,CASSYSVGRMYNEQFF
TRBJ2-7,NA,TRBV2,NA,TGTGCCAGCAGTGATGGAAAGGACAGAATCGCCGAGCAGTACTTC,CASSDGKDRIAEQYF
TRBJ1-5,once,TRBV5-5,NA,TGTGCCAGCAGCTTGGTGGGGCCGGGGGGCGCACGGCCCCAGCATTTT,CASSLVGPGGARPQHF
TRBJ1-6,NA,TRBV18,NA,TGTGCCAGCTCCCGCGCCTCCTATAATTCACCCCTCCACTTT,CASSRASYNSPLHF
TRBJ2-5,NA,TRBV27,NA,TGTGCCAGCAGTTTAACGGACTTTGGGGAGACCCAGTACTTC,CASSLTDFGETQYF
TRBJ1-2,NA,TRBV5-4,TRBD1,TGTGCCAGCAGCTTGGATAGGGGGACAGGGGGCAACTATGGCTACACCTTC,CASSLDRGTGGNYGYTF
TRBJ2-3,NA,TRBV6-4,TRBD2,TGTGCCAGCAGTCCCAGCGGGGGTGGTACAGATACGCAGTATTTT,CASSPSGGGTDTQYF
TRBJ1-4,NA,TRBV6-1,TRBD1,TGTGCCAGCAGATGGACAGGGGCAAATGAAAAACTGTTTTTT,CASRWTGANEKLFF